Listed below are T cell receptor beta chains from one sample, sequenced in a study of blood T cell repertoires in COVID-19. Clones were sequenced by immunoSEQ multiplex PCR, and TCRdb holds only the in-frame ones, with some missing. The sample consists of roughly 160,000 clones, approximately 79% of them appearing once. Sequencing was performed on peripheral blood. The receptor source for this set is a woman older than 75 with acute or convalescent COVID-19. The CDR3 runs from the conserved cysteine through the conserved F or W. A D gene is named only where the DNA matches it firmly. Size is omitted from some rows. Given values are once, few, many or a class for expanded clones.

>16|NA|TRBV28|TRBD1|TRBJ2-5
TGTGCCAGCAGCTCAAGCCGCGGACAGGGCCGGGAGACCCAGTACTTC
CASSSSRGQGRETQYF
>15|NA|TRBV7-2|TRBD2|TRBJ2-5
TGTGCCAGCAGCTCGTCTAGCGGGAGAGGTGAGACCCAGTACTTC
CASSSSSGRGETQYF
>16|NA|TRBV4-2|NA|TRBJ2-6
TGTGCCAGCAGCCAAGCCCCGGAGTCTGGGGCCAACGTCCTGACTTTC
CASSQAPESGANVLTF
>13|NA|TRBV3-1/TRBV3-2|NA|TRBJ2-7
TGTGCCAGCAGCCAAGAAACAGCTGGCGAGCAGTACTTC
CASSQETAGEQYF
>14|once|TRBV19|NA|TRBJ2-2
TGTGCCAGTAACCCGGGAGAAAACACCGGGGAGCTGTTTTTT
CASNPGENTGELFF
>16|NA|TRBV5-4|TRBD2|TRBJ2-7
TGTGCCAGCAGCTTGGATCCGGCTAGCGGTTCCTACGAGCAGTACTTC
CASSLDPASGSYEQYF
>14|NA|TRBV18|TRBD1|TRBJ1-6
TGTGCCAGCTCACGGGACAGTACTAATTCACCCCTCCACTTT
CASSRDSTNSPLHF
>13|NA|TRBV5-1|NA|TRBJ2-2
TGCGCCAGCAGCTTAGCGGACACCGGGGAGCTGTTTTTT
CASSLADTGELFF
>14|NA|TRBV3-1/TRBV3-2|TRBD1|TRBJ1-4
TGTGCCAGCGGAACAGGGGGCACTAATGAAAAACTGTTTTTT
CASGTGGTNEKLFF
>16|few|TRBV19|TRBD1|TRBJ1-5
TGTGCCAGTAGCCCAGGCCGGGACAGGGGGCCTCAGCCCCAGCATTTT
CASSPGRDRGPQPQHF
>18|few|TRBV24-1|TRBD2|TRBJ2-1
TGTGCCACCAGTGATTCGGGACTAGCGGAGAGCTCCTACAATGAGCAGTTCTTC
CATSDSGLAESSYNEQFF
>15|NA|TRBV27|TRBD1|TRBJ2-7
TGTGCCAGCAGTTTCCAGGGACAGGGGGGATACGAGCAGTACTTC
CASSFQGQGGYEQYF
>12|NA|TRBV27|NA|TRBJ1-1
TGTGCCAGCAGTTCCTCCTACACTGAAGCTTTCTTT
CASSSSYTEAFF
>13|NA|TRBV29-1|NA|TRBJ2-3
TGCAGCGTTGAAAAACAGGGCCCAGATACGCAGTATTTT
CSVEKQGPDTQYF
>15|NA|TRBV5-1|NA|TRBJ2-3
TGCGCCAGCAGCAAAGGGACTGTTGGCACAGATACGCAGTATTTT
CASSKGTVGTDTQYF
>15|few|TRBV6-1|NA|TRBJ1-5
TGTGCCAGCAGTGAAGCGCCAGGGATCGTACAGCCCCAGCATTTT
CASSEAPGIVQPQHF
>19|few|TRBV27|TRBD1|TRBJ1-2
TGTGCCAGCAGTTTATCGGGTTTCGGCGGGGACAGGAGCCTTTATGGCTACACCTTC
CASSLSGFGGDRSLYGYTF
>12|NA|TRBV2|NA|TRBJ1-2
TGTGCCAGCAGTGGGACGGGGAATCGCGACACCTTC
CASSGTGNRDTF
>16|NA|TRBV18|TRBD1|TRBJ1-5
TGTGCCAGCTCACCGTTCGGGACAGGGGGCCGGGGGGCCCAGCATTTT
CASSPFGTGGRGAQHF
>16|few|TRBV10-3|TRBD1|TRBJ2-5
TGTGCCATCAGTCCAACCTTAAGGGGGCCTAGTACGGCCCAGTACTTC
CAISPTLRGPSTAQYF
>15|NA|TRBV7-3|TRBD1|TRBJ1-6
TGTGCCAGCAGCCGTGCCGGGACAGATAATTCACCCCTCCACTTT
CASSRAGTDNSPLHF
>16|NA|TRBV25-1|TRBD2|TRBJ2-5
TGTGCCAGCAGTACCCTGGGACTAGCGGGACAAGAGACCCAGTACTTC
CASSTLGLAGQETQYF
>17|once|TRBV18|TRBD1|TRBJ2-7
TGTGCCAGCTCACCCCTGACTGGGACAGGACCTACTTACGAGCAGTACTTC
CASSPLTGTGPTYEQYF
>16|NA|TRBV9|TRBD1|TRBJ1-6
TGTGCCAGCAGCGTCGGACAGGACTCCTATAATTCACCCCTCCACTTT
CASSVGQDSYNSPLHF
>14|NA|TRBV3-1/TRBV3-2|NA|TRBJ2-5
TGTGCCAGCAGCCATTTAAGCGGTCAGGAGACCCAGTACTTC
CASSHLSGQETQYF
>18|few|TRBV4-1|NA|TRBJ2-1
TGCGCCAGCAGCCAAGAGGGGTTTCCGGGGGGCCGTAACAATGAGCAGTTCTTC
CASSQEGFPGGRNNEQFF
>15|NA|TRBV29-1|TRBD2|TRBJ2-1
TGCAGCGTCGACAGACGGAGCGGGATCACGGGGGAGCAGTTCTTC
CSVDRRSGITGEQFF
>15|NA|TRBV27|TRBD1|TRBJ1-5
TGTGCCAGCAGCCCCCGGACAGGGTTGAGTCAGCCCCAGCATTTT
CASSPRTGLSQPQHF
>15|NA|TRBV10-3|NA|TRBJ2-7
TGTGCCATCAGCGACCCGAACAGCTATGGATACGAGCAGTACTTC
CAISDPNSYGYEQYF
>15|NA|TRBV5-1|TRBD2|TRBJ2-1
TGCGCCAGCAGCCTGACTAGCGGGAGGTTCGGTGAGCAGTTCTTC
CASSLTSGRFGEQFF
>15|NA|TRBV6-6|TRBD2|TRBJ2-7
TGTGCCAGCATCAACGCCGGGACTAGCTCCTACGAGCAGTACTTC
CASINAGTSSYEQYF
>12|few|TRBV19|NA|TRBJ2-7
TGTGCCAGTTCGGCGGGGTTCTACGAGCAGTACTTC
CASSAGFYEQYF
>17|NA|TRBV4-2|NA|TRBJ2-2
TGTGCCAGCAGCCCTAGAAGGCTAGATCTGAGCACCGGGGAGCTGTTTTTT
CASSPRRLDLSTGELFF
>17|NA|TRBV9|NA|TRBJ1-1
TGTGCCAGCAGCGCCAGTCTCCGGGACACCAAGAACACTGAAGCTTTCTTT
CASSASLRDTKNTEAFF
>13|once|TRBV7-9|TRBD2|TRBJ2-5
TGTGCCAGCAGCCTACGGGGGGGAGAGACCCAGTACTTC
CASSLRGGETQYF
>14|few|TRBV7-8|NA|TRBJ2-1
TGTGCCAGCATCCCGGGAATACGATCCAATGAGCAGTTCTTC
CASIPGIRSNEQFF
>15|NA|TRBV14|NA|TRBJ1-6
TGTGCCAGCAGCCAAGTGACAACCTATAATTCACCCCTCCACTTT
CASSQVTTYNSPLHF
>16|once|TRBV25-1|NA|TRBJ1-6
TGTGCCAGCAGTGAATATCCGGGACAACAGGATTCACCCCTCCACTTT
CASSEYPGQQDSPLHF
>14|few|TRBV5-5|NA|TRBJ2-7
TGTGCCAGCAGCCGGACAGTACCCGTCTACGAGCAGTACTTC
CASSRTVPVYEQYF
>15|NA|TRBV6-7|NA|TRBJ1-6
TGTGCCAGCAGTTACTCGGGGGGGGGTAATTCACCCCTCCACTTT
CASSYSGGGNSPLHF
>16|NA|TRBV9|TRBD2|TRBJ2-1
TGTGCCAGCAGCCCCCGGGCAAGCGGGAGGTTCGATGAGCAGTTCTTC
CASSPRASGRFDEQFF
>13|once|TRBV12-3/TRBV12-4|NA|TRBJ1-2
TGTGCCAGCGCGAGCATCGCTAACTATGGCTACACCTTC
CASASIANYGYTF
>14|NA|TRBV6-6|NA|TRBJ1-2
TGTGCCAGCAGCCACTCGGGATCTAACTATGGCTACACCTTC
CASSHSGSNYGYTF
>15|NA|TRBV28|TRBD1|TRBJ1-5
TGTGCCAGCGGAACATACAGGGGAAGCAATCAGCCCCAGCATTTT
CASGTYRGSNQPQHF
>16|NA|TRBV23-1|NA|TRBJ2-6
TGCGCCAGCAGTCAGGACTGGAAGGCTGGGGCCAACGTCCTGACTTTC
CASSQDWKAGANVLTF
>16|NA|TRBV10-3|NA|TRBJ1-1
TGTGCCATCAGTGAGTCGTTCGGTCTTGCGGCCACTGAAGCTTTCTTT
CAISESFGLAATEAFF
>12|few|TRBV6-5|NA|TRBJ1-5
TGTGCCAGCGGGGAGTTCAATCAGCCCCAGCATTTT
CASGEFNQPQHF
>14|NA|TRBV2|NA|TRBJ1-1
TGTGCCAGCAGTCCAGGGGCAATGAACACTGAAGCTTTCTTT
CASSPGAMNTEAFF
>17|NA|TRBV4-2|TRBD2|TRBJ2-1
TGTGCCAGCAGCCAACAAGCTCTAGCGGGAGGATACAATGAGCAGTTCTTC
CASSQQALAGGYNEQFF
>17|NA|TRBV18|TRBD2|TRBJ2-2
TGTGCCAGCTCGCCAGCTACTAGCGGGAGTTCCTCCGGGGAGCTGTTTTTT
CASSPATSGSSSGELFF
>15|NA|TRBV25-1|TRBD1|TRBJ1-2
TGTGCCAGCAGTTTCCCACAGGGGGCAAGATATGGCTACACCTTC
CASSFPQGARYGYTF
>15|NA|TRBV12-1|NA|TRBJ2-7
TGTGCCAGCAGCTCGAGACTAGCGGGACACTACGAGCAGTACTTC
CASSSRLAGHYEQYF
>16|NA|TRBV4-2|TRBD1|TRBJ1-2
TGTGCCAGCAGCCAAGATCGTTCGGGACAGGTCTATGGCTACACCTTC
CASSQDRSGQVYGYTF
>15|NA|TRBV4-1|NA|TRBJ2-1
TGCGCCAGCAGCCAAGACCCAAGTCTCGGGGATGAGCAGTTCTTC
CASSQDPSLGDEQFF
>12|NA|TRBV11-2|TRBD2|TRBJ2-7
TGTGCCAGCAGCCGATTAGCGGGAGAGCAGTACTTC
CASSRLAGEQYF